A single count supports the clone carrying this T cell receptor beta chain. Its target is unknown. CDR1 is MNHEY, CDR2 SVGAGI, per germline. CDR3 length equals 15 residues. The J segment lost 10 bases and the V segment lost 6 bases, leaving 11 bases of the junction unmatched. This record belongs to a study of blood T cells in healthy people across ages. Whole-study results and caveats: Because donor CMV status was unknown, expanded clonotype changes were possibly confounded.

Next came a second PCR, run for roughly 6 to 11 cycles, which used a sample-barcoded 5' primer along with a J-beta primer mix. Each cDNA molecule was tagged by a template-switch adaptor with 12 random nucleotides. TCRdb re-called the 5' RACE reads through MiXCR, storing one row per CDR3 protein. Here the sample spans around 1.7 million distinct CDR3 sequences, roughly 27% being singletons. Sequenced input: blood. The chain joins TRBV6-5 to TRBJ1-5; 11 nucleotides agree with TRBD1. The sequence derives from a woman aged 25-40 years in good health. This chain's CDR3 is CASSRTGGMEDPQHF. The DNA of the CDR3 is TGTGCCAGCAGCCGGACAGGGGGCATGGAGGATCCCCAGCATTTT.